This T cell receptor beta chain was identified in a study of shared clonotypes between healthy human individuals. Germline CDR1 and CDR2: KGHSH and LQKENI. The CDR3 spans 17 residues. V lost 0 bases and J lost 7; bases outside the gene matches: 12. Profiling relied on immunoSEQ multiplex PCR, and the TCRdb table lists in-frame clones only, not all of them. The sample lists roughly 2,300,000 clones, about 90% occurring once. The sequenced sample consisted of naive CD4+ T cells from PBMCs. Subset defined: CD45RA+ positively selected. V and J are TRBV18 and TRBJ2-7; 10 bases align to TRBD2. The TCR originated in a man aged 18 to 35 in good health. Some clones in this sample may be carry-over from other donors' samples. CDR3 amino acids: CASSPPTSGSPRGEQYF. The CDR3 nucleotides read TGTGCCAGCTCACCACCGACTAGCGGGTCGCCCCGGGGAGAGCAGTACTTC. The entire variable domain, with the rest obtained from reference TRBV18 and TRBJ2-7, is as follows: NAGVMQNPRHLVRRRGQEARLRCSPMKGHSHVYWYRQLPEEGLKFMVYLQKENIIDESGMPKERFSAEFPKEGPSILRIQQVVRGDSAAYFCASSPPTSGSPRGEQYFGPGTRLTVT.